Below, 29 T cell receptor beta chains from the same sample are listed, as sequenced in a study of T cells in Graves' hyperthyroidism and ophthalmopathy. There were TCR beta CDR3 regions amplified from RNA transcripts. A set of HTBI primers served as the primers for a first-round RT-PCR of the TCR CDR3. MiXCR, applied by TCRdb to the multiplex PCR reads, yields one record per CDR3 protein. The table has a few hundred thousand distinct CDR3 sequences, 46% seen once. The specimen was peripheral blood or thyroid tissue (not recorded which). The source of these receptors is a young woman with Graves' hyperthyroidism.

Note on this clonotype: This clone may be a read error of a much larger clone one base away. This rearrangement joins TRBV29-1 to TRBJ2-7; a possible D gene is TRBD1 (5 bases). The CDR3 covers 12 residues. CDR1 is SQVTM and CDR2 is ANQGSEA in the germline V gene. V was trimmed by 5 bases and J by 6 bases, leaving 14 bases between them. CDR3: CSVWAGASEQYF. The CDR3 nucleotides read TGCAGCGTTTGGGCTGGGGCCTCCGAGCAGTACTTC.

The chain recombines TRBV5-1 with TRBJ1-5, with D perhaps TRBD1 (5 bases). The CDR3 is 14 amino acids. Germline V lookup: CDR1 SGHRS, CDR2 YFSETQ. Trimming removed 7 bases from V and 2 bases from J, with 13 bases in between. The CDR3 loop is CASGGVGGNQPQHF. In DNA, the CDR3 is TGCGCCAGCGGAGGGGTGGGCGGCAATCAGCCCCAGCATTTT.

This clonotype occurred a few times. The chain has TRBV29-1 and TRBJ1-5, with D unclear. The CDR3 totals 12 residues. CDR1 SQVTM and CDR2 ANQGSEA come from the germline V gene. V was trimmed by 7 bases and J by 5 bases, leaving 12 bases between them. The CDR3, as DNA: TGCAGCGCTAGACATGGAGATCAGCCCCAGCATTTT. Amino acid sequence: CSARHGDQPQHF.

In the case of this clonotype: With a much larger clone just one base away, this may be a read error. V is TRBV7-2 and J is TRBJ1-2; D ambiguous. Germline lookup yields CDR1 SGHTA and CDR2 FQGNSA. V gave up 6 bases and J gave up 6 bases, with 8 bases separating them. The CDR3 runs to 11 residues. This CDR3 reads CASRPKDGYTF. The CDR3 coding sequence is TGTGCCAGCAGGCCCAAGGATGGCTACACCTTC.

This sequence joins TRBV29-1 and TRBJ2-5; 8 bases align to TRBD1. J was trimmed by 5 bases and V by 8 bases; bases with no gene match: 13. The CDR3 is made up of 14 amino acids. Germline assignment: CDR1 SQVTM and CDR2 ANQGSEA. CDR3 sequence reads: CSILSRGRVETQYF. The CDR3, as DNA: TGCAGCATCCTGAGCAGGGGGCGGGTGGAGACCCAGTACTTC.

The genes are TRBV7-9 and TRBJ2-7, with 9 bases fitting TRBD1. Germline lookup yields CDR1 SEHNR and CDR2 FQNEAQ (reference sequence). CDR3 length: 13 residues. V lost 6 bases and J lost 9; bases outside the gene matches: 9. Here the CDR3 reads CASSLLGQGVQYF. DNA for the CDR3: TGTGCCAGCAGTTTATTGGGACAGGGTGTGCAGTACTTC. The full variable domain, in which reference TRBV7-9 and TRBJ2-7 provide the parts outside the CDR3, is DTGVSQNPRHKITKRGQNVTFRCDPISEHNRLYWYRQTLGQGPEFLTYFQNEAQLEKSRLLSDRFSAERPKGSFSTLEIQRTEQGDSAMYLCASSLLGQGVQYFGPGTRLTVT.

Points on this clonotype: A much larger clonotype is one base distant, so this may be a read error. The J gene is TRBJ2-7, the V gene TRBV15, with a weak D call TRBD2 (6 bases). CDR1 LNHNV and CDR2 YYDKDF come from the germline V gene (reference sequence). The CDR3 has 13 residues. V lost 5 bases to trimming and J lost 7 bases, with 15 bases between them. The CDR3 DNA reads TGTGCCACCAGCGGCGGGACCCTTTCTGAGCAGTACTTC. This gives the protein CATSGGTLSEQYF.

This sequence joins TRBV12-3 or TRBV12-4 and TRBJ2-7; no reliable D call. Trimming took 3 bases from V and 5 from J, leaving 5 bases between them. The CDR3 contains 11 residues. The CDR3 DNA follows: TGTGCCAGCAGTTTCCACGACGAGCAGTACTTC. Translated: CASSFHDEQYF.

This clonotype was detected only a few times. The chain links TRBV29-1 to TRBJ1-2; 7 nucleotides line up with TRBD1. The J segment lost 4 bases and the V segment lost 1 base, leaving 6 bases of the junction unmatched. Germline loops: CDR1 SQVTM, CDR2 ANQGSEA. CDR3 length: 14 residues. CDR3 DNA sequence: TGCAGCGTTGAAGTCCGGGAGGGGGCCTATGGCTACACCTTC. Encoded protein: CSVEVREGAYGYTF.

This clonotype was detected ten times or more. J is TRBJ1-2 and V is TRBV29-1; the D gene is possibly TRBD1 (5 bases). V was cut by 7 bases and J by 1 base, with 16 bases left in between. Germline CDR1 reads SQVTM; CDR2 reads ANQGSEA. This CDR3 has 14 residues. CDR3 in amino acids: CSAIKGQDNYGYTF. The DNA of the CDR3 is TGCAGCGCCATAAAGGGGCAGGATAACTATGGCTACACCTTC.

This clonotype was counted at least ten times. The genes are TRBV25-1 and TRBJ2-5; 7 bases are a match to TRBD1. The ends lost 3 bases at V and 4 bases at J; junction bases unmatched: 5. Germline CDR1 reads MGHDK; CDR2 reads SYGVNS. This CDR3 is built from 14 residues. Written as DNA, the CDR3 is TGTGCCAGCAGTGACGTGACAGGGCGAGAGACCCAGTACTTC. This translates into CASSDVTGRETQYF.

The chain recombines TRBV29-1 with TRBJ1-1, with no clear D. Per germline, CDR1 SQVTM and CDR2 ANQGSEA. V was cut by 8 bases and J by 2 bases, with 12 bases left in between. This CDR3 region has 12 residues. The CDR3 coding sequence is TGCAGCACATGGACGGATAACACTGAAGCTTTCTTT. It translates to CSTWTDNTEAFF.

This clonotype appeared many times. The genes are TRBV7-2 and TRBJ2-5, with a weak D call TRBD1 (6 bases). V gave up 1 base and J gave up 5 bases, with 11 bases separating them. This CDR3 contains 14 residues. Germline loops: CDR1 SGHTA, CDR2 FQGNSA. The DNA of the CDR3 is TGTGCCAGCAGCTTAGTCTCAGGGGTGGAGACCCAGTACTTC. This sequence encodes CASSLVSGVETQYF.

The gene calls are TRBV6-6 and TRBJ1-1, with D hard to call. Germline lookup yields CDR1 MNHNY and CDR2 SVGAGI (reference sequence). Between the trimmed V and J ends, which lost 0 bases and 1 base, there was a span of 3 bases. The CDR3 consists of 13 residues. The CDR3 loop reads CASSYSQNTEAFF. Here the CDR3 DNA reads TGTGCCAGCAGTTACTCACAGAACACTGAAGCTTTCTTT.

V usage is TRBV7-2 and J usage is TRBJ1-2; D uncertain. Looked up from germline, CDR1 is SGHTA and CDR2 is FQGNSA. Trimming took off 6 bases at V and 0 bases at J, with 11 bases between the two ends. CDR3 length: 14 residues. Here the CDR3 DNA reads TGTGCCAGCAGGCCGGGTCGGGCTAACTATGGCTACACCTTC. Protein: CASRPGRANYGYTF. The variable domain in full, with the rest retrieved from reference TRBV7-2 and TRBJ1-2, is GAGVSQSPSNKVTEKGKDVELRCDPISGHTALYWYRQSLGQGLEFLIYFQGNSAPDKSGLPSDRFSAERTGGSVSTLTIQRTQQEDSAVYLCASRPGRANYGYTFGSGTRLTVV.

This clonotype was observed once. This sequence joins TRBV7-6 and TRBJ1-3; no firm D call. V was shortened by 2 bases and J by 8 bases, with 16 bases between the two germline ends. Germline CDR1 reads SGHVS; CDR2 reads FNYEAQ. The CDR3 consists of 15 residues. CDR3 in DNA: TGTGCCAGCAGCTTACCGGGCGACTATGGCTACACCATATATTTT. It yields the protein CASSLPGDYGYTIYF.

At least ten counts were recorded for this clonotype. This sequence joins TRBV29-1 and TRBJ2-5; D not certain. The CDR3 loop spans 11 amino acids. V lost 4 bases and J 5 bases, leaving 8 bases between the germline ends. Germline assignment: CDR1 SQVTM and CDR2 ANQGSEA. In DNA form, the CDR3 reads TGCAGCGTTGCGCCCGGGGAGACCCAGTACTTC. This encodes CSVAPGETQYF.

The chain recombines TRBV9 with TRBJ1-4; tentative D call: TRBD1 (6 bases). The CDR3 has 13 amino acids. Trimming shortened V by 3 bases and J by 7 bases, and 10 bases separated the two germline ends. Germline loops: CDR1 SGDLS, CDR2 YYNGEE. CDR3 sequence: CASSGGTIEKLFF. CDR3 nucleotide sequence: TGTGCCAGCAGCGGCGGGACAATTGAAAAACTGTTTTTT. Supplemented by reference TRBV9 and TRBJ1-4, the full variable domain reads DSGVTQTPKHLITATGQRVTLRCSPRSGDLSVYWYQQSLDQGLQFLIQYYNGEERAKGNILERFSAQQFPDLHSELNLSSLELGDSALYFCASSGGTIEKLFFGSGTQLSVL.

This sequence joins TRBV7-9 and TRBJ1-5, with D uncertain. In germline, CDR1 is SEHNR, CDR2 FQNEAQ (reference sequence). Trimming shortened V by 5 bases and J by 1 base, and 12 bases separated the two germline ends. This CDR3 region has 15 residues. The CDR3 region has the DNA TGTGCCAGCAGCGCACACGGGAGAAGCAATCAGCCCCAGCATTTT. It specifies CASSAHGRSNQPQHF.

Here the CDR3 reads CSATTSSRYEQYF. CDR3 DNA: TGCAGTGCCACCACTAGCAGCCGCTACGAGCAGTACTTC. The rearrangement uses TRBV20-1 and TRBJ2-7; a possible D gene is TRBD2 (6 bases). Germline assignment: CDR1 DFQATT and CDR2 SNEGSKA (reference sequence). V lost 6 bases and J 3 bases, leaving 15 bases between the germline ends. The CDR3 loop spans 13 amino acids.

The table lists this clonotype with a few counts. A read error may produce the germline difference seen at one junction end. This chain links TRBV11-2 with TRBJ1-5, with TRBD1 as a possible D gene (5 bases). Germline V gene lookup returns CDR1 SGHAT and CDR2 FQNNGV. The CDR3 sequence is 14 residues long. The CDR3 DNA is TGCGCCAGCAGCCAATACCGGGACGATCAGCACCAGCATTTT. As protein: CASSQYRDDQHQHF.

This clonotype occurred a few times. The chain is built from TRBV5-1 and TRBJ2-5; D gene uncertain. This CDR3 has 12 residues. The V end lost 4 bases, the J end lost 5 bases, and 9 bases lay between the germline ends. The V gene's germline CDR1 is SGHRS and CDR2 YFSETQ. The CDR3 DNA reads TGCGCCAGCAGCCATGTCCGGGAGACCCAGTACTTC. This codes for CASSHVRETQYF.

This clonotype was seen repeatedly, ten times or more. V gene TRBV19 combines with J gene TRBJ2-5; D not resolved. V lost 5 bases and J 5 bases, leaving 15 bases between the germline ends. Germline CDR1 LNHDA, CDR2 SQIVND (reference sequence). This CDR3 comprises 14 residues. The CDR3 sequence is CASSPLGREETQYF. For the CDR3, the DNA is TGTGCCAGTAGTCCCCTCGGGCGTGAGGAGACCCAGTACTTC.

This clonotype was seen at least ten times. The CDR3 DNA follows: TGTGCCAGCACCGGGACTAGCGGTCAGCAGACCCAGTACTTC. Translation gives CASTGTSGQQTQYF. The V and J genes are TRBV6-6 and TRBJ2-5; 11 bases align to TRBD2. Trimming at V came to 7 bases and at J to 6 bases, leaving 7 bases not matched to a gene. The CDR3 spans 14 residues. The germline CDR1 and CDR2 sequences are MNHNY and SVGAGI (reference sequence).

This clonotype was seen more than once but under ten times. The CDR3 reads CASSLLSVYSNQPQHF. As DNA, the CDR3 is TGTGCCAGCAGCTTACTATCGGTTTATAGCAATCAGCCCCAGCATTTT. The V call is TRBV7-9, the J call TRBJ1-5; D is undetermined. The CDR3 runs to 16 residues. V was clipped by 2 bases and J by 0 bases, with 11 bases between them. Per germline, CDR1 SEHNR and CDR2 FQNEAQ (reference sequence). Supplemented by reference TRBV7-9 and TRBJ1-5, the full variable domain reads DTGVSQNPRHKITKRGQNVTFRCDPISEHNRLYWYRQTLGQGPEFLTYFQNEAQLEKSRLLSDRFSAERPKGSFSTLEIQRTEQGDSAMYLCASSLLSVYSNQPQHFGDGTRLSIL.

This clonotype was seen at least ten times. Here the CDR3 DNA reads TGTGCCACCAGTGATTTTAACGGAGACTCTGGGGCCAACGTCCTGACTTTC. This codes for CATSDFNGDSGANVLTF. The V and J genes are TRBV24-1 and TRBJ2-6; D ambiguous. Germline CDR1 and CDR2: KGHDR and SFDVKD. The CDR3 covers 17 residues. With 1 base removed from V and 0 bases from J, the gap between germline ends came to 9 bases.

The chain recombines TRBV7-8 with TRBJ2-7; TRBD1 is a possible D gene (6 bases). The CDR3 totals 15 residues. Germline lookup yields CDR1 SGHVS and CDR2 FQNEAQ. V lost 5 bases and J 0 bases, leaving 14 bases between the germline ends. This chain's CDR3 is CASSQTWTASYEQYF. CDR3 nucleotides: TGTGCCAGCAGCCAAACGTGGACAGCCTCCTACGAGCAGTACTTC.

The rearrangement links TRBV7-3 to TRBJ2-5, with a tentative D call TRBD2 (6 bases). Germline-derived CDR1 and CDR2 are SGHTA and FQGTGA. Trimming left V 6 bases short and J 2 bases short, with 16 bases between. The CDR3 is 15 amino acids. The CDR3 spells CASSYSLARQETQYF. The CDR3 DNA reads TGTGCCAGCAGTTACTCCCTAGCGAGACAAGAGACCCAGTACTTC.

J is TRBJ1-1 and V is TRBV10-3; TRBD1 aligns across 7 bases. The CDR3 spans 15 residues. In germline, CDR1 is ENHRY, CDR2 SYGVKD. The J segment lost 1 base and the V segment lost 6 bases, leaving 8 bases of the junction unmatched. The CDR3 region has the DNA TGTGCCATCAGCATGACAGGGTCGTCGAACACTGAAGCTTTCTTT. Protein product: CAISMTGSSNTEAFF.